The 19 T cell receptor beta chains reported below all come from one sample, sequenced in a study of blood T cells in healthy people across ages. Combining a sample-barcoded 5' primer with a J-beta primer mix, a second PCR ran for about 6 to 11 cycles. TCRdb fed the 5' RACE reads into MiXCR, producing one record per CDR3 protein. The sample has 1.2 million to 1.5 million distinct CDR3 sequences; 59% are singletons. Sequenced material: blood. The source is a man aged 18 to 30 in good health.

The chain links TRBV7-9 to TRBJ2-1, with TRBD2 as a possible D gene (5 bases). There are 16 residues in the CDR3. Trimming cost V 5 bases and J 6 bases, with 20 bases left between them. Germline V gene lookup returns CDR1 SEHNR and CDR2 FQNEAQ (reference sequence). CDR3 DNA sequence: TGTGCCAGCAGCCCCGTGAGGGTCGGTGCCGTCAATGAGCAGTTCTTC. Its protein is CASSPVRVGAVNEQFF.

The chain links TRBV4-2 to TRBJ1-1, with D possibly TRBD1 on 6 matching bases. Germline loops: CDR1 LGHNA, CDR2 YNFKEQ. V was clipped by 0 bases and J by 0 bases, with 17 bases between them. The CDR3 contains 18 residues. The CDR3 DNA sequence: TGTGCCAGCAGCCAAGAGGCCAGCCAGGGGATGATGAACACTGAAGCTTTCTTT. Translating gives CASSQEASQGMMNTEAFF.

The J gene is TRBJ2-7, the V gene TRBV6-1; TRBD1 agrees at 7 bases. Germline loops: CDR1 MNHNS, CDR2 SASEGT. V trimming: 5 bases; J trimming: 9 bases; junction bases outside the gene matches: 16. The CDR3 totals 15 residues. CDR3 DNA sequence: TGTGCCAGCAGTAACAGACAGGGAACGGTCGGTCGGCAGTACTTC. This translates into CASSNRQGTVGRQYF.

The chain has TRBV2 and TRBJ2-4; 8 nucleotides match TRBD1. V was clipped by 5 bases and J by 6 bases; unmatched bases: 3. Germline assignment: CDR1 SNHLY and CDR2 FYNNEI. The CDR3 loop spans 13 amino acids. The CDR3 nucleotides read TGTGCCAGCAGTAAGGACAGGGCAAACATTCAGTACTTC. This translates into CASSKDRANIQYF.

This clonotype was observed a handful of times. CDR3 protein: CASSETTPVGQYF. The CDR3 nucleotides read TGTGCCAGCAGTGAAACGACCCCCGTGGGTCAGTACTTC. The V and J genes are TRBV2 and TRBJ2-4; D uncertain. Trimming cost V 2 bases and J 12 bases, with 14 bases left between them. The CDR3 totals 13 residues. Per the germline V gene, CDR1 is SNHLY and CDR2 is FYNNEI. The complete variable domain, with remaining parts taken from reference TRBV2 and TRBJ2-4, reads EPEVTQTPSHQVTQMGQEVILRCVPISNHLYFYWYRQILGQKVEFLVSFYNNEISEKSEIFDDQFSVERPDGSNFTLKIRSTKLEDSAMYFCASSETTPVGQYFGAGTRLSVL.

The chain recombines TRBV4-1 with TRBJ2-1; the match to TRBD2 covers 7 bases. Unmatched junction bases numbered 14, after V lost 4 bases and J lost 8 bases. The CDR3 spans 16 residues. CDR1 MGHRA and CDR2 YSYEKL come from the germline V gene. The CDR3: CASSPRPGTINDEQFF. CDR3 nucleotide sequence: TGCGCCAGCAGCCCCCGTCCCGGGACTATTAACGATGAGCAGTTCTTC.

The chain uses TRBV7-2 and TRBJ2-3; D remains unclear. Germline CDR1 reads SGHTA; CDR2 reads FQGNSA. The CDR3 length is 14 residues. V was cut by 5 bases and J by 4 bases, with 13 bases left in between. This chain's CDR3 is CASSLLSRSDTQYF. As DNA, the CDR3 is TGTGCCAGCAGCCTACTCTCCCGATCAGATACGCAGTATTTT.

The V and J genes are TRBV4-1 and TRBJ1-1, with D tentatively TRBD1 (5 bases). CDR1 is MGHRA, CDR2 YSYEKL, per germline. The ends were cut back, 4 bases at V and 3 bases at J, with 12 bases in the middle. The CDR3 consists of 14 residues. The CDR3 loop reads CASSPTPGHTEAFF. The CDR3 DNA reads TGCGCCAGCAGCCCCACCCCAGGGCACACTGAAGCTTTCTTT.

This clonotype was observed a handful of times. The chain links TRBV10-3 to TRBJ2-1, with D perhaps being TRBD1 or TRBD2 (5 bases each). This CDR3 spans 15 amino acids. V was cut by 9 bases and J by 2 bases, with 17 bases left in between. The germline gives CDR1 ENHRY, CDR2 SYGVKD. In nucleotides, the CDR3 is TGTGCCATTTCCGCCGAGGGGCCCCCCTACAATGAGCAGTTCTTC. It encodes CAISAEGPPYNEQFF.

This rearrangement joins TRBV6-6 to TRBJ1-2; D ambiguous. V dropped 0 bases and J dropped 0 bases, with 8 bases sitting between them. There are 15 residues in the CDR3. CDR1 is MNHNY and CDR2 is SVGAGI in the germline V gene (reference sequence). Here the CDR3 reads CASSYSDPANYGYTF. The CDR3 region has the DNA TGTGCCAGCAGTTACTCGGACCCAGCTAACTATGGCTACACCTTC.

The V gene is TRBV12-3 or TRBV12-4, the J gene TRBJ2-7; D gene ambiguous. V was pared by 6 bases and J by 4 bases, with 16 bases between. The CDR3 is 14 amino acids. The CDR3 sequence: CASSAPLRVYEQYF. In nucleotides, the CDR3 is TGTGCCAGCAGCGCCCCTCTACGGGTTTACGAGCAGTACTTC.

J is TRBJ2-3 and V is TRBV28, with D tentatively TRBD2 (6 bases). Trimming pared 6 bases from V and 2 bases from J, leaving 18 bases between. Germline V gene lookup returns CDR1 MDHEN and CDR2 SYDVKM. There are 16 residues in the CDR3. CDR3 region: CASSPWGETFTDTQYF. The CDR3 DNA reads TGTGCCAGCAGCCCTTGGGGGGAAACTTTCACAGATACGCAGTATTTT.

The chain combines TRBV29-1 with TRBJ2-7, with D possibly being TRBD1 (5 bases). The CDR3 covers 16 residues. CDR1 and CDR2 from the germline V gene are SQVTM and ANQGSEA. The V gene lost 0 bases and the J gene lost 0 bases, with 15 bases spanning the gap. The CDR3 spells CSVEDRRVVGSYEQYF. In DNA form, the CDR3 reads TGCAGCGTTGAAGATCGCAGGGTGGTTGGCTCCTACGAGCAGTACTTC.

The genes are TRBV7-8 and TRBJ1-2, with TRBD1 matching 8 bases. The trim removed 4 bases at V and 3 bases at J, leaving 4 bases unmatched. Germline V lookup: CDR1 SGHVS, CDR2 FQNEAQ. The CDR3 consists of 14 residues. CDR3 in DNA: TGTGCCAGCAGCTCACCACAGGGGGACTATGGCTACACCTTC. Translated, it gives CASSSPQGDYGYTF. Variable domain in full (rest from reference TRBV7-8 and TRBJ1-2): GAGVSQSPRYKVAKRGQDVALRCDPISGHVSLFWYQQALGQGPEFLTYFQNEAQLDKSGLPSDRFFAERPEGSVSTLKIQRTQQEDSAVYLCASSSPQGDYGYTFGSGTRLTVV.

The table lists this clonotype with a few counts. The CDR3 region has the DNA TGCGCCAGCAGCGCTGGACAGACCAGCTATGGCTACACCTTC. Protein product: CASSAGQTSYGYTF. The V gene is TRBV5-1, the J gene TRBJ1-2; tentative D call: TRBD1 (6 bases). The CDR3 is 14 residues long. Trimming removed 4 bases at V and 4 bases at J, with 14 bases between. Germline values: CDR1 SGHRS, CDR2 YFSETQ.

Only a few counts were recorded for this clonotype. The chain carries TRBV29-1 and TRBJ2-7; 8 bases are a match to TRBD2. The CDR3 sequence is 13 residues long. Germline trimming cut 3 bases from V and 5 bases from J; bases unmatched to any gene: 6. Germline V gives CDR1 SQVTM, CDR2 ANQGSEA. Here the CDR3 DNA reads TGCAGCGTTGATCCGGGAGGGTGGGACGAGCAGTACTTC. Translation: CSVDPGGWDEQYF.

There are a few counts of this clonotype. The chain carries TRBV5-1 and TRBJ2-7; possibly TRBD2 for D (5 bases). The V gene lost 5 bases and the J gene lost 5 bases, with 11 bases spanning the gap. Germline V gene data show CDR1 as SGHRS and CDR2 as YFSETQ. CDR3 size: 12 residues. The CDR3, as DNA: TGCGCCAGCAGTTATGACGGGGACGAGCAGTACTTC. Protein product: CASSYDGDEQYF.

This clonotype was seen a few times. The V and J genes are TRBV3-1 and TRBJ2-3; 15 positions agree with TRBD2. J was trimmed by 4 bases and V by 5 bases; bases with no gene match: 7. CDR1 is LGHDT and CDR2 is YNNKEL in the germline V gene (reference sequence). The CDR3 runs 17 residues. As DNA, the CDR3 is TGTGCCAGCAGCTCCCACGGACTAGCGGGGGGGGCAGATACGCAGTATTTT. Its translation is CASSSHGLAGGADTQYF.

The V call is TRBV9, the J call TRBJ2-3; 8 bases align to TRBD2. This CDR3 is 15 amino acids long. Germline assignment: CDR1 SGDLS and CDR2 YYNGEE. After removal of 0 bases from V and 4 bases from J, the junction contained 4 bases not matched to a gene. The CDR3 nucleotides read TGTGCCAGCAGCGTAGCGGGAGGGTTCGCAGATACGCAGTATTTT. Protein: CASSVAGGFADTQYF.